The text below deals with one T cell receptor (beta chain). Its specificity is not known. The CDR3 runs to 16 residues. Germline assignment: CDR1 SGHDT and CDR2 YYEEEE. The V gene lost 5 bases and the J gene lost 3 bases, with 20 bases spanning the gap. It was with 60 Vbeta and 13 Jbeta primers that the PCR ran. Clones were read by immunoSEQ multiplex PCR, and TCRdb kept only the in-frame ones, dropping some. The sample lists approximately 120,000 clones, over 60% occurring once. The data originate from a study of cytomegalovirus exposure and HLA in healthy donors. Study-level results: Later on, an analysis showed TCR association rates differing by HLA locus, with DRB1 the most and HLA-C the fewest.

The receptor was isolated from a female donor in good health and CMV-seronegative. This chain connects TRBV5-6 to TRBJ2-5; D remains ambiguous. Sequencing was performed on PBMCs. DNA of the CDR3: TGTGCCAGCAGGCCATCTGGCACTTTCGAGGAAGAGACCCAGTACTTC. Its protein is CASRPSGTFEEETQYF. The whole variable domain, remainder taken from reference TRBV5-6 and TRBJ2-5, is DAGVTQSPTHLIKTRGQQVTLRCSPKSGHDTVSWYQQALGQGPQFIFQYYEEEERQRGNFPDRFSGHQFPNYSSELNVNALLLGDSALYLCASRPSGTFEEETQYFGPGTRLLVL.